Listed here are 18 T cell receptor beta chains from one sample, sequenced in a study of T cell repertoires in cytomegalovirus infection. TCRdb re-analysed the reads in MiXCR, keeping a single row per CDR3 protein. Of fewer than 900,000 distinct CDR3 sequences listed, 29% are singletons. Their antigens are not known. The input for sequencing was cultured CD8+ T cells from PBMCs, taken from culture after CMV antigen stimulation. These receptors came from a human donor in good health (CMV status not recorded). Some clones in this sample may be carry-over from other donors' samples.

This clonotype was picked up a small number of times. The chain is built from TRBV6-1 and TRBJ2-7; no definite D call. V lost 11 bases and J 5 bases, leaving 16 bases between the germline ends. CDR1 is MNHNS, CDR2 SASEGT, per germline. CDR3 length: 12 residues. The CDR3 bases are TGTGCCGCCTACACCCCAATAAACGAGCAGTACTTC. It yields the protein CAAYTPINEQYF.

The chain carries TRBV5-1 and TRBJ2-3; 7 nucleotides agree with TRBD1. The CDR3 extends over 16 amino acids. J lost 5 bases, V lost 3 bases, and 12 bases had no gene match. Germline V gene lookup returns CDR1 SGHRS and CDR2 YFSETQ. The CDR3 bases are TGCGCCAGCAGCTACCTAGAGGGGGCCGGAGGAGATACGCAGTATTTT. Amino acids: CASSYLEGAGGDTQYF.

V and J are TRBV6-6 and TRBJ1-6; weak D call: TRBD1 (6 bases). V lost 8 bases to trimming and J lost 13 bases, with 21 bases between them. Germline values: CDR1 MNHNY, CDR2 SVGAGI (reference sequence). The CDR3 contains 14 residues. The CDR3 reads CASGRDTGLDPLHF. CDR3 nucleotide sequence: TGTGCCAGCGGGCGGGACACTGGATTGGATCCCCTCCACTTT.

The rearrangement joins TRBV10-1 to TRBJ2-2, with 7 bases lining up with TRBD1. The germline CDR1 and CDR2 sequences are WNHNN and SYGVQD (reference sequence). The CDR3 length is 15 residues. V shed 8 bases and J 2 bases; nucleotides not matched to a gene: 8. The CDR3 DNA follows: TGCGCCAGCGCCCCGGGGACAGATAACACCGGGGAGCTGTTTTTT. As protein: CASAPGTDNTGELFF.

This clonotype was seen only a few times. This chain uses TRBV6-2 or TRBV6-3 with TRBJ1-2; 7 nucleotides agree with TRBD1. The germline V gene encodes CDR1 MNHEY and CDR2 SVGEGT. The V gene end was trimmed by 2 bases and the J gene end by 3 bases; junction bases not matched to a gene: 9. The CDR3 totals 16 residues. Here the CDR3 DNA reads TGTGCCAGCAGTTACACTCGGACAGGAGAGGACTATGGCTACACCTTC. It translates to CASSYTRTGEDYGYTF.

In this sample, this clonotype turned up many times. The chain has TRBV7-6 and TRBJ2-2; tentatively, D is TRBD1 (6 bases). The V and J ends lost 5 bases and 10 bases respectively, with 17 bases between them. Germline V gene lookup returns CDR1 SGHVS and CDR2 FNYEAQ. The CDR3 consists of 14 residues. The CDR3 sequence: CASSPLGAFEELFF. In DNA, the CDR3 is TGTGCCAGCAGCCCCTTGGGGGCTTTTGAGGAGCTGTTTTTT. Full variable domain (remainder filled in from reference TRBV7-6 and TRBJ2-2): GAGVSQSPRYKVTKRGQDVALRCDPISGHVSLYWYRQALGQGPEFLTYFNYEAQQDKSGLPNDRFSAERPEGSISTLTIQRTEQRDSAMYRCASSPLGAFEELFFGEGSRLTVL.

A remark on this clonotype: This may be a read error, as it is one base from a much larger clone. The CDR3 reads CASSYRGRDTYTQYF. The CDR3 DNA sequence: TGTGCCAGCAGCTACAGGGGGCGGGACACATATACGCAGTATTTT. V and J are TRBV7-6 and TRBJ2-3; TRBD1 matches at 9 bases. The CDR3 loop spans 15 amino acids. The germline V gene has CDR1 SGHVS and CDR2 FNYEAQ.

This rearrangement joins TRBV10-3 to TRBJ2-7; D is possibly TRBD1 (6 bases). Germline V gene lookup returns CDR1 ENHRY and CDR2 SYGVKD. V was cut by 3 bases and J by 6 bases, with 9 bases left in between. The CDR3 covers 12 residues. The CDR3: CAISDRDIEQYF. CDR3 bases: TGTGCCATCAGTGACAGGGACATCGAGCAGTACTTC.

The rearrangement joins TRBV12-5 to TRBJ2-7; D gene unclear. The germline V and J ends were trimmed by 5 bases and 4 bases, with 9 bases remaining between them. The CDR3 sequence is 12 residues long. CDR1 and CDR2 (germline): LGHNT, FRNRAP. DNA of the CDR3: TGTGCTAGTGGTCGATCGAAGTACGAGCAGTACTTC. It translates to CASGRSKYEQYF. Looking up the rest from reference TRBV12-5 and TRBJ2-7 gives the full variable domain: DARVTQTPRHKVTEMGQEVTMRCQPILGHNTVFWYRQTMMQGLELLAYFRNRAPLDDSGMPKDRFSAEMPDATLATLKIQPSEPRDSAVYFCASGRSKYEQYFGPGTRLTVT.

This chain's CDR3 is CASRGRGRTDTQYF. The CDR3, as DNA: TGTGCCAGCCGCGGCAGGGGCCGCACAGATACGCAGTATTTT. This chain connects TRBV28 to TRBJ2-3; D is possibly TRBD1 (6 bases). Germline V lookup: CDR1 MDHEN, CDR2 SYDVKM. Trimming shortened V by 8 bases and J by 1 base, and 13 bases separated the two germline ends. The CDR3 loop spans 14 amino acids.

DNA for the CDR3: TGTGCCAGCAGCCCGATCAGGGGGCGTGCGTACGAGCAGTACTTC. This translates into CASSPIRGRAYEQYF. The chain links TRBV6-5 to TRBJ2-7; 8 positions match TRBD1. Germline V CDR1 and CDR2: MNHEY, SVGAGI. Trimming cost V 6 bases and J 4 bases; bases outside gene matches: 11. The CDR3 is 15 residues long.

The genes are TRBV7-4 and TRBJ1-2; D remains unclear. Per the germline V gene, CDR1 is SGHVT and CDR2 is SQSDAQ. The CDR3 has 14 residues. V was shortened by 4 bases and J by 4 bases, with 13 bases between the two germline ends. The CDR3 region is CASSSLVGFYGYTF. The CDR3 coding sequence is TGTGCCAGCAGCTCATTGGTAGGGTTCTATGGCTACACCTTC.

This chain joins TRBV5-1 and TRBJ2-7; 12 nucleotides agree with TRBD2. This CDR3 spans 15 amino acids. The V and J ends lost 4 bases and 2 bases, in that order; junction bases with no gene match: 4. CDR1 is SGHRS and CDR2 is YFSETQ in the germline V gene. The CDR3, as DNA: TGCGCCAGCAGCGCCCGGACTAGCGGGGCCTACGAGCAGTACTTC. This translates into CASSARTSGAYEQYF.

This clonotype was detected only a few times. This chain joins TRBV7-9 and TRBJ2-3, with 8 bases that match TRBD1. This CDR3 comprises 17 residues. The V segment lost 4 bases and the J segment 1 base; nucleotides outside the gene matches: 10. CDR1 and CDR2 from the germline V gene are SEHNR and FQNEAQ (reference sequence). The CDR3 protein is CASSSSRDRPRTDTQYF. In nucleotides, the CDR3 is TGTGCCAGCAGCTCGTCCCGGGACAGGCCACGCACAGATACGCAGTATTTT.

The rearrangement joins TRBV29-1 to TRBJ2-2; TRBD1 aligns across 7 bases. This CDR3 region has 14 residues. CDR1 is SQVTM, CDR2 ANQGSEA, per germline. V shed 2 bases, J shed 5 bases, and the junction held 5 bases outside the gene matches. CDR3 bases: TGCAGCGTTGAAAGTCAGGGGGAAACCGGGGAGCTGTTTTTT. Translating it yields CSVESQGETGELFF.

The rearrangement uses TRBV10-1 and TRBJ2-2; D unclear. Germline lookup yields CDR1 WNHNN and CDR2 SYGVQD (reference sequence). Trimming removed 7 bases from V and 1 base from J, with 10 bases in between. The CDR3 is 14 residues long. The CDR3 reads CASTVGGNTGELFF. CDR3 nucleotide sequence: TGCGCCAGCACAGTTGGTGGGAACACCGGGGAGCTGTTTTTT.

This clonotype was counted only a few times. The chain uses TRBV6-1 and TRBJ2-7; 9 bases fit TRBD1. V trimming: 3 bases; J trimming: 7 bases; junction bases outside the gene matches: 10. Germline-derived CDR1 and CDR2 are MNHNS and SASEGT. The CDR3 spans 15 residues. CDR3: CASSEPGQGMWEQYF. CDR3 nucleotides: TGTGCCAGCAGTGAGCCGGGACAGGGTATGTGGGAGCAGTACTTC.

The CDR3 region has the DNA TGTGCCAGCAGTTTGGGGTGGGGGGCGAATGGCTACACCTTC. This translates into CASSLGWGANGYTF. The chain employs TRBV27 and TRBJ1-2, with D perhaps TRBD1 (6 bases). In germline, CDR1 is MNHEY, CDR2 SMNVEV (reference sequence). Trimming stripped 3 bases from V and 6 bases from J, with 14 bases between. The CDR3 length is 14 residues.